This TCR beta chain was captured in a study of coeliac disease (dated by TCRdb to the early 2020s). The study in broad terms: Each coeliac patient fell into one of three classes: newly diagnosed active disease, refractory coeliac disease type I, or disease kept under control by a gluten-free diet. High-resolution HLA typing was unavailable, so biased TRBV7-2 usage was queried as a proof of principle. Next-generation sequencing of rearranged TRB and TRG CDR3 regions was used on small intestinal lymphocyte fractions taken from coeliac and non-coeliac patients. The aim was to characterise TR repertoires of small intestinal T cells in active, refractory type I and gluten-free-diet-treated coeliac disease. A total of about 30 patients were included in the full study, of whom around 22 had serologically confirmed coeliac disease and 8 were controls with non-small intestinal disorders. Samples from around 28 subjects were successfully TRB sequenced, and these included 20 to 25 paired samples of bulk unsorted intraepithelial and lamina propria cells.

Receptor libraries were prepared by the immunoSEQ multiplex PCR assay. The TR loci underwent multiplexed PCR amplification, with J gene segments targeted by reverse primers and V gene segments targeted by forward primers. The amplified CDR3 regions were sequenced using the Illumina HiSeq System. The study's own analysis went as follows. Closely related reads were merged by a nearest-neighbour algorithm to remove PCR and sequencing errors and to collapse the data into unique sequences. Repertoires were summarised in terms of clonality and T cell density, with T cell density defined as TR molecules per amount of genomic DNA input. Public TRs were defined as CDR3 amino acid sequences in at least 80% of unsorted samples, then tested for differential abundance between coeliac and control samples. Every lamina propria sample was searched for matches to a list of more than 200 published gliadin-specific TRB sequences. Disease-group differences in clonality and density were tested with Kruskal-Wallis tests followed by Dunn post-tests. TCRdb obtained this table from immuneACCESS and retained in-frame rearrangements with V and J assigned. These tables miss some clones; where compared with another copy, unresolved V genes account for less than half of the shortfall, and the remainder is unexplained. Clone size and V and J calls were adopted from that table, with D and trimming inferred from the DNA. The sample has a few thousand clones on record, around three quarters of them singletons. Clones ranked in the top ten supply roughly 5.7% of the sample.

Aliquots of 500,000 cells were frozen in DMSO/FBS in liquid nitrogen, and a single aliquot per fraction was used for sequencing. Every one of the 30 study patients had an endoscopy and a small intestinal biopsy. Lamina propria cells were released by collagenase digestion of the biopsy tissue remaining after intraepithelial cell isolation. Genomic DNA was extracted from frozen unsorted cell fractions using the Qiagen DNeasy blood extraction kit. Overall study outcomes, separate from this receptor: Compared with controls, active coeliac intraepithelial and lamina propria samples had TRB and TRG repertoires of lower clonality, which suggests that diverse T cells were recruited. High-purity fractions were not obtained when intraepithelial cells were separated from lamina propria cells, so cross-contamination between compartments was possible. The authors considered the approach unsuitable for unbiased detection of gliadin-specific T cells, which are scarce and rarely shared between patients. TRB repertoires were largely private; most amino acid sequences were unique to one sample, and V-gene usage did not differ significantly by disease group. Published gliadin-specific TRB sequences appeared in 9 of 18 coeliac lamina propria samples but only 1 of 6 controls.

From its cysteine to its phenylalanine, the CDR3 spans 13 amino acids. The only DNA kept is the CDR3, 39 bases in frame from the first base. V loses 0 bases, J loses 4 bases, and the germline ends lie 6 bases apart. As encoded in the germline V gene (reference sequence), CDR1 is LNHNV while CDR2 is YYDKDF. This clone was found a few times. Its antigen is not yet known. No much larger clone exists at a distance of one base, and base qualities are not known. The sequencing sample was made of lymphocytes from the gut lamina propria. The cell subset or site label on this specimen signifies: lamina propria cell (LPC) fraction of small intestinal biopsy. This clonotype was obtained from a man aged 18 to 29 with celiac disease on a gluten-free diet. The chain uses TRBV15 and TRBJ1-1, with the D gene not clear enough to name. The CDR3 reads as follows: CATSRERSTEAFF. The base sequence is TGTGCCACCAGCAGAGAGAGGAGCACTGAAGCTTTCTTT.